One sample yielded the 2 T cell receptor beta chains listed below, sequenced in a study (dated by TCRdb to about 2016). Library prep was done by RT-PCR. The sample was run on an Illumina MiSeq. In TCRdb, the public reads were trimmed at Q25 with fastp and aligned with MiXCR, with productive beta chains retained. Rows with a matching CDR3 protein are joined into one entry that keeps the most common DNA and genes. The sample table shows about 700,000 distinct CDR3 sequences, and 13% to 15% are seen once. About 3.9% of the sample is taken by the ten largest. The sample taken for sequencing was memory CD4+ T cells from blood. Every receptor here comes from a female donor in good health, serving as a healthy control.

This clonotype was found many times. The chain is built from TRBV12-3 or TRBV12-4 and TRBJ1-1; the match to TRBD1 covers 8 bases. This CDR3 region has 14 residues. J was trimmed by 4 bases and V by 3 bases; bases with no gene match: 4. CDR3 loop: CASSFATGGTEAFF. In DNA form, the CDR3 reads TGTGCCAGCAGTTTTGCAACAGGGGGCACTGAAGCTTTCTTT.

This chain links TRBV28 with TRBJ2-4, with D perhaps given as TRBD1 or TRBD2 (5 bases each). Germline V lookup: CDR1 MDHEN, CDR2 SYDVKM. Trimming shortened V by 2 bases and J by 4 bases, and 9 bases separated the two germline ends. The CDR3 has 14 residues. The CDR3 is CASSLRDAKNIQYF. The CDR3 region has the DNA TGTGCCAGCAGTTTAAGGGACGCAAAAAACATTCAGTACTTC.